One and the same sample provided the 7 T cell receptor beta chains below, sequenced in a study of T cell responses to AZD1222 COVID-19 vaccine. The data were produced by immunoSEQ multiplex PCR, yet TCRdb's version contains in-frame clones alone and is incomplete. The sample yields approximately 120,000 clones, around 89% seen once. The sample in question was peripheral blood, obtained on day 0 of AZD1222 vaccination. The receptor set was obtained from an adult in good health.

This clone was counted a single time. V is TRBV2 and J is TRBJ2-6; D is unresolved. The germline gives CDR1 SNHLY, CDR2 FYNNEI. CDR3 length: 16 residues. V was trimmed by 1 base and J by 1 base, leaving 8 bases between them. The CDR3 is CASSEGMGSGANVLTF. The CDR3 nucleotides are TGTGCCAGCAGTGAAGGGATGGGGTCTGGGGCCAACGTCCTGACTTTC.

The chain is built from TRBV30 and TRBJ1-1; 8 bases line up with TRBD1. The length of the CDR3 is 13 residues. Germline trimming cut 3 bases from V and 1 base from J; bases unmatched to any gene: 1. CDR1 and CDR2 (germline): GTSNPN, SVGIG (reference sequence). The CDR3: CAWSDRGNTEAFF. The DNA of the CDR3 is TGTGCCTGGAGCGACAGGGGGAACACTGAAGCTTTCTTT.

This clone was detected only once. This chain links TRBV18 with TRBJ2-7; TRBD1 aligns across 9 bases. V dropped 3 bases and J dropped 5; count of bases not matched to a gene: 5. Germline CDR1 is KGHSH and CDR2 is LQKENI. The CDR3 totals 14 residues. The CDR3 is CASSPGQGGDEQYF. The CDR3 DNA is TGTGCCAGCTCACCGGGACAGGGTGGCGACGAGCAGTACTTC.

The chain is built from TRBV2 and TRBJ1-5; 9 bases match TRBD1. CDR1 is SNHLY and CDR2 is FYNNEI in the germline V gene. The V and J ends lost 5 bases and 5 bases, in that order; junction bases with no gene match: 7. CDR3 length: 15 amino acids. CDR3 nucleotide sequence: TGTGCCAGCAGTCCCGGGACAGGGCGATATCAGCCCCAGCATTTT. Amino acids: CASSPGTGRYQPQHF.

The J gene is TRBJ2-2, the V gene TRBV28, with 7 bases lining up with TRBD1. Trimming at V came to 4 bases and at J to 1 base, leaving 3 bases not matched to a gene. Germline assignment: CDR1 MDHEN and CDR2 SYDVKM. This CDR3 is built from 15 residues. CDR3 sequence: CASSSGGLNTGELFF. As DNA, the CDR3 is TGTGCCAGCAGTTCAGGGGGATTGAACACCGGGGAGCTGTTTTTT.

The chain combines TRBV28 with TRBJ2-2; D tentatively reads TRBD1 or TRBD2 (6 bases each). This CDR3 region has 16 residues. Between the trimmed V and J ends, which lost 7 bases and 0 bases, there was a span of 15 bases. Per the germline V gene, CDR1 is MDHEN and CDR2 is SYDVKM. The CDR3 here is CASMRRGLANTGELFF. The CDR3 bases are TGTGCCAGCATGAGGAGGGGGTTAGCGAACACCGGGGAGCTGTTTTTT.

This chain links TRBV30 with TRBJ1-5, with 8 nucleotides matching TRBD1. Germline CDR1 and CDR2: GTSNPN and SVGIG (reference sequence). V lost 4 bases, J lost 6 bases, and 5 bases stayed unmatched. The CDR3 runs to 13 residues. The CDR3 loop reads CAWTGGFGQPQHF. CDR3 in DNA: TGTGCCTGGACAGGGGGCTTCGGTCAGCCCCAGCATTTT.